These 30 T cell receptor beta chains originate from one sample sequenced in a study of blood T cells in healthy people across ages. A second PCR, run for roughly 7 to 11 cycles, used a sample-barcoded 5' primer plus a J-beta primer mix. One entry per CDR3 protein, called by TCRdb with MiXCR from the 5' RACE reads. The data show about 800,000 distinct CDR3 sequences, roughly 60% seen once. The material sequenced was blood. The source is a man younger than 40 in good health.

This chain links TRBV10-3 with TRBJ2-3, with D possibly matching TRBD2 (5 bases). The germline V gene encodes CDR1 ENHRY and CDR2 SYGVKD. The CDR3 contains 15 residues. The V gene lost 3 bases and the J gene lost 2 bases, with 12 bases spanning the gap. CDR3 region: CAISEGLSNTDTQYF. In DNA form, the CDR3 reads TGTGCCATCAGTGAAGGACTGAGCAACACAGATACGCAGTATTTT.

This clonotype was detected a few times. The chain carries TRBV12-3 or TRBV12-4 and TRBJ2-1, with 9 bases aligning to TRBD2. V gave up 10 bases and J gave up 9 bases; unmatched junction bases: 10. The CDR3 covers 13 residues. DNA for the CDR3: TGTGCCACCGGTCTGATAGCGGGAGCTGAGCAGTTCTTC. Its translation: CATGLIAGAEQFF.

The chain employs TRBV7-3 and TRBJ2-6; TRBD1 aligns across 10 bases. The CDR3 is 19 amino acids. Per germline, CDR1 SGHTA and CDR2 FQGTGA. The J segment lost 0 bases and the V segment lost 5 bases, leaving 10 bases of the junction unmatched. CDR3 bases: TGTGCCAGCAGCAATCACCGGGACAGGGGAAGCTCTGGGGCCAACGTCCTGACTTTC. Protein sequence: CASSNHRDRGSSGANVLTF.

The chain recombines TRBV7-2 with TRBJ2-3, with 8 bases matching TRBD2. Germline V gene sequence: CDR1 SGHTA, CDR2 FQGNSA. The CDR3 spans 14 residues. After removal of 2 bases from V and 6 bases from J, the junction contained 4 bases not matched to a gene. As DNA, the CDR3 is TGTGCCAGCAGCTTAACGGCTAGCGGGGATACGCAGTATTTT. This encodes CASSLTASGDTQYF.

V usage is TRBV7-2 and J usage is TRBJ1-5; D unresolved. Trimming left V 2 bases short and J 6 bases short, with 5 bases between. Germline CDR1 and CDR2: SGHTA and FQGNSA. This CDR3 region has 12 residues. The CDR3 reads CASSLIGQPQHF. CDR3 bases: TGTGCCAGCAGCTTAATTGGTCAGCCCCAGCATTTT.

The gene calls are TRBV12-3 or TRBV12-4 and TRBJ1-2, with 7 bases fitting TRBD1. CDR3 length: 12 amino acids. V lost 7 bases and J lost 7; bases outside the gene matches: 6. CDR3 protein: CASIGTDCGYTF. CDR3 bases: TGTGCCAGCATTGGGACAGACTGTGGCTACACCTTC.

J is TRBJ2-7 and V is TRBV5-1; D unclear. The germline CDR1 and CDR2 sequences are SGHRS and YFSETQ. The CDR3 runs 19 residues. Trimming removed 0 bases at V and 2 bases at J, with 24 bases between. Here the CDR3 DNA reads TGCGCCAGCAGCTTGGTTCCTATGGTTTCGGGCAGGCACACCTACGAGCAGTACTTC. Its translation: CASSLVPMVSGRHTYEQYF.

This clonotype was found a few times. The rearrangement joins TRBV3-1 to TRBJ1-1; tentatively, D is TRBD1 (6 bases). The CDR3 is 15 residues long. The germline gives CDR1 LGHDT, CDR2 YNNKEL (reference sequence). Trimming pared 6 bases from V and 6 bases from J, leaving 20 bases between. The CDR3 coding sequence is TGTGCCAGCAGTCGAACTTATCAGGGGACTGCTGAAGCTTTCTTT. This sequence encodes CASSRTYQGTAEAFF.

J is TRBJ2-1 and V is TRBV19; TRBD1 matches 9 bases. This CDR3 comprises 15 residues. V trimming: 5 bases; J trimming: 6 bases; junction bases outside the gene matches: 8. The germline gives CDR1 LNHDA, CDR2 SQIVND (reference sequence). CDR3 loop: CASSAPDRGPNEQFF. The CDR3 nucleotides read TGTGCCAGTAGTGCCCCGGACAGGGGACCCAATGAGCAGTTCTTC. The entire variable domain, with the rest obtained from reference TRBV19 and TRBJ2-1, is as follows: DGGITQSPKYLFRKEGQNVTLSCEQNLNHDAMYWYRQDPGQGLRLIYYSQIVNDFQKGDIAEGYSVSREKKESFPLTVTSAQKNPTAFYLCASSAPDRGPNEQFFGPGTRLTVL.

The chain carries TRBV28 and TRBJ1-5; D gene unclear. Trimming left V 7 bases short and J 5 bases short, with 21 bases between. The CDR3 has 16 residues. The germline gives CDR1 MDHEN, CDR2 SYDVKM. The CDR3 DNA is TGTGCCAGCACACCACGGAACGGAGAGTGGGATCAGCCCCAGCATTTT. It encodes CASTPRNGEWDQPQHF.

This chain joins TRBV12-3 or TRBV12-4 and TRBJ2-7, with 8 bases matching TRBD1. Unmatched junction bases numbered 19, after V lost 8 bases and J lost 7 bases. The CDR3 spans 16 residues. For the CDR3, the DNA is TGTGCCAGCGCCCCAATCAGGGGGCTACCTTACAATGAGCAGTACTTC. Protein sequence: CASAPIRGLPYNEQYF.

A single count supports this clonotype. V is TRBV4-1 and J is TRBJ2-1; D gene unclear. V lost 0 bases, J lost 8 bases, and 14 bases lay in between. The CDR3 is 15 residues long. Germline lookup yields CDR1 MGHRA and CDR2 YSYEKL. This CDR3 is CASSQDVVASDEQFF. In DNA, the CDR3 is TGCGCCAGCAGCCAAGACGTAGTTGCCTCGGATGAGCAGTTCTTC.

This clonotype was detected only a few times. The chain employs TRBV29-1 and TRBJ1-1; D gene uncertain. Germline lookup yields CDR1 SQVTM and CDR2 ANQGSEA. This CDR3 comprises 13 residues. V was clipped by 3 bases and J by 1 base, with 9 bases between them. CDR3 sequence: CSVESLGNTEAFF. The DNA of the CDR3 is TGCAGCGTTGAGTCTTTGGGGAACACTGAAGCTTTCTTT.

This clonotype appeared a single time. V and J are TRBV27 and TRBJ1-4; D unresolved. Looked up from germline, CDR1 is MNHEY and CDR2 is SMNVEV (reference sequence). The CDR3 runs to 16 residues. Trimming took 3 bases from V and 0 from J, leaving 11 bases between them. The DNA for the CDR3 is TGTGCCAGCAGTTTTACTCACACAGCAACTAATGAAAAACTGTTTTTT. Amino acids: CASSFTHTATNEKLFF.

The rearrangement joins TRBV21-1 to TRBJ2-5; the table's D gene call, TRBD1, was not cross checked with the DNA. TRBV21-1 is termed a pseudogene. The CDR3 contains 11 residues. DNA of the CDR3: TGTGCCAGCCTCCCGGGGGAGACCCAGTACTTC. It codes for CASLPGETQYF.

Ten or more counts support this clonotype. The V gene is TRBV20-1, the J gene TRBJ2-4; TRBD2 matches at 7 bases. Germline V gives CDR1 DFQATT, CDR2 SNEGSKA (reference sequence). This CDR3 spans 16 amino acids. Trimming at V came to 0 bases and at J to 2 bases, leaving 7 bases not matched to a gene. CDR3 sequence: CSAREFAGDTKNIQYF. The CDR3 DNA reads TGCAGTGCTAGAGAGTTCGCGGGAGATACCAAAAACATTCAGTACTTC.

This clonotype came up a few times. The chain couples TRBV20-1 to TRBJ2-1, with 7 bases matching TRBD2. Losses at the gene ends were 3 bases for V and 6 bases for J; bases not matched to a gene: 5. The germline V gene encodes CDR1 DFQATT and CDR2 SNEGSKA (reference sequence). The CDR3 length is 13 residues. The CDR3 region is CSASRGGTNEQFF. Written as DNA, the CDR3 is TGCAGTGCTAGTCGGGGAGGGACCAATGAGCAGTTCTTC.

J is TRBJ2-7 and V is TRBV7-9, with a tentative D call TRBD1 (6 bases). The germline V gene has CDR1 SEHNR and CDR2 FQNEAQ (reference sequence). The CDR3 totals 15 residues. The V end was cut by 7 bases, the J end by 0 bases, with 16 bases between. The CDR3 loop reads CASKPPQDSSYEQYF. The DNA of the CDR3 is TGTGCCAGCAAGCCCCCCCAGGACAGCTCCTACGAGCAGTACTTC.

The CDR3 region has the DNA TGTGCCAGCAGCCGAGGGCGGGAGGGTACTAGCGAGCAGTACTTC. As protein: CASSRGREGTSEQYF. The chain combines TRBV4-2 with TRBJ2-5, with 9 bases identical to TRBD2. The J call may not be correct, given that the DNA end is closer to TRBJ2-7. Germline CDR1 is LGHNA and CDR2 is YNFKEQ. This CDR3 is 15 amino acids long.

This clonotype was observed a handful of times. The chain carries TRBV7-2 and TRBJ1-2; TRBD1 matches at 10 bases. The CDR3 covers 17 residues. The germline CDR1 and CDR2 sequences are SGHTA and FQGNSA. Trimming cost V 1 base and J 5 bases; bases outside gene matches: 10. The CDR3 bases are TGTGCCAGCAGCTTAGGCCGGGACAGGGGACACCGGTATGGCTACACCTTC. Amino acid sequence: CASSLGRDRGHRYGYTF.

This chain uses TRBV27 with TRBJ2-7; D possibly uses TRBD1 or TRBD2 (6 bases each). The J call may be in error: the DNA end matches TRBJ2-5 better. This CDR3 has 13 residues. Germline V gene lookup returns CDR1 MNHEY and CDR2 SMNVEV (reference sequence). CDR3 region: CASSRGRWETQYF. CDR3 nucleotide sequence: TGTGCCAGCAGTCGGGGGCGGTGGGAGACCCAGTACTTC.

This chain links TRBV20-1 with TRBJ2-5; TRBD2 matches 14 bases. The CDR3 has 14 amino acids. Germline values: CDR1 DFQATT, CDR2 SNEGSKA (reference sequence). V was clipped by 6 bases and J by 4 bases; unmatched bases: 4. CDR3 DNA: TGCAGTGCCGCCGGGACTAGCGGGGGAGAGACCCAGTACTTC. Translated, it gives CSAAGTSGGETQYF.

This chain links TRBV5-1 with TRBJ1-6; 7 nucleotides line up with TRBD1. The CDR3 loop spans 15 amino acids. CDR1 SGHRS and CDR2 YFSETQ come from the germline V gene. J gave up 5 bases and V 5 bases, and 7 bases lay outside the gene matches. The CDR3 DNA follows: TGCGCCAGCAGGGTACAGGGGACGGATAATTCACCCCTCCACTTT. Amino acids: CASRVQGTDNSPLHF.

The gene calls are TRBV7-2 and TRBJ2-5; D perhaps matches TRBD2 (6 bases). V was cut by 4 bases and J by 1 base, with 13 bases left in between. The length of the CDR3 is 15 residues. CDR1 and CDR2 from the germline V gene are SGHTA and FQGNSA. The CDR3 nucleotides read TGTGCCAGCAGCTCGATGGGACTCCTCCAAGAGACCCAGTACTTC. Its protein product is CASSSMGLLQETQYF.

The chain uses TRBV29-1 and TRBJ1-1; D gene unclear. Germline CDR1 SQVTM, CDR2 ANQGSEA. The CDR3 loop spans 10 amino acids. The V gene lost 4 bases and the J gene lost 1 base, with 1 base spanning the gap. CDR3 region: CSVANTEAFF. The CDR3 bases are TGCAGCGTTGCGAACACTGAAGCTTTCTTT.

This clonotype came up a few times. CDR3 sequence: CASSLYGGRGETQYF. In nucleotides, the CDR3 is TGTGCCAGCAGCTTGTATGGGGGGCGCGGAGAGACCCAGTACTTC. V is TRBV7-9 and J is TRBJ2-5; D might be TRBD1 or TRBD2, each matching 6 bases. From germline, CDR1 is SEHNR and CDR2 FQNEAQ (reference sequence). Trimming took 3 bases from V and 4 from J, leaving 15 bases between them. The CDR3 runs to 15 residues.

This clonotype is a singleton in its sample. This chain uses TRBV7-2 with TRBJ2-7; D is unclear. Trimming took off 0 bases at V and 5 bases at J, with 8 bases between the two ends. The CDR3 is made up of 13 amino acids. Germline lookup yields CDR1 SGHTA and CDR2 FQGNSA. The CDR3 reads CASSLARMDEQYF. CDR3 coding DNA: TGTGCCAGCAGCTTAGCGCGGATGGACGAGCAGTACTTC.

A few counts support this clonotype. The rearrangement joins TRBV4-3 to TRBJ2-1, with D possibly matching TRBD2 (5 bases). The ends were cut back, 0 bases at V and 2 bases at J, with 11 bases in the middle. Germline V gene data show CDR1 as LGHNA and CDR2 as YSLEER. This CDR3 has 16 residues. This CDR3 is CASSQDLALTYNEQFF. CDR3 coding DNA: TGCGCCAGCAGCCAAGATCTAGCTCTTACCTACAATGAGCAGTTCTTC.

V usage is TRBV6-5 and J usage is TRBJ2-7; D uncertain. V lost 6 bases to trimming and J lost 6 bases, with 9 bases between them. Per the germline V gene, CDR1 is MNHEY and CDR2 is SVGAGI. This CDR3 spans 11 amino acids. The CDR3 DNA is TGTGCCAGCAGCCGTGGGGTCGAGCAGTACTTC. The encoded protein is CASSRGVEQYF.

This sequence joins TRBV6-2 or TRBV6-3 and TRBJ2-7; D not resolved. In germline, CDR1 is MNHEY, CDR2 SVGEGT. V lost 3 bases, J lost 7 bases, and 16 bases lay in between. The CDR3 totals 14 residues. As DNA, the CDR3 is TGTGCCAGCAGTTATAAGGACGTATACAATGAGCAGTACTTC. Translating gives CASSYKDVYNEQYF.